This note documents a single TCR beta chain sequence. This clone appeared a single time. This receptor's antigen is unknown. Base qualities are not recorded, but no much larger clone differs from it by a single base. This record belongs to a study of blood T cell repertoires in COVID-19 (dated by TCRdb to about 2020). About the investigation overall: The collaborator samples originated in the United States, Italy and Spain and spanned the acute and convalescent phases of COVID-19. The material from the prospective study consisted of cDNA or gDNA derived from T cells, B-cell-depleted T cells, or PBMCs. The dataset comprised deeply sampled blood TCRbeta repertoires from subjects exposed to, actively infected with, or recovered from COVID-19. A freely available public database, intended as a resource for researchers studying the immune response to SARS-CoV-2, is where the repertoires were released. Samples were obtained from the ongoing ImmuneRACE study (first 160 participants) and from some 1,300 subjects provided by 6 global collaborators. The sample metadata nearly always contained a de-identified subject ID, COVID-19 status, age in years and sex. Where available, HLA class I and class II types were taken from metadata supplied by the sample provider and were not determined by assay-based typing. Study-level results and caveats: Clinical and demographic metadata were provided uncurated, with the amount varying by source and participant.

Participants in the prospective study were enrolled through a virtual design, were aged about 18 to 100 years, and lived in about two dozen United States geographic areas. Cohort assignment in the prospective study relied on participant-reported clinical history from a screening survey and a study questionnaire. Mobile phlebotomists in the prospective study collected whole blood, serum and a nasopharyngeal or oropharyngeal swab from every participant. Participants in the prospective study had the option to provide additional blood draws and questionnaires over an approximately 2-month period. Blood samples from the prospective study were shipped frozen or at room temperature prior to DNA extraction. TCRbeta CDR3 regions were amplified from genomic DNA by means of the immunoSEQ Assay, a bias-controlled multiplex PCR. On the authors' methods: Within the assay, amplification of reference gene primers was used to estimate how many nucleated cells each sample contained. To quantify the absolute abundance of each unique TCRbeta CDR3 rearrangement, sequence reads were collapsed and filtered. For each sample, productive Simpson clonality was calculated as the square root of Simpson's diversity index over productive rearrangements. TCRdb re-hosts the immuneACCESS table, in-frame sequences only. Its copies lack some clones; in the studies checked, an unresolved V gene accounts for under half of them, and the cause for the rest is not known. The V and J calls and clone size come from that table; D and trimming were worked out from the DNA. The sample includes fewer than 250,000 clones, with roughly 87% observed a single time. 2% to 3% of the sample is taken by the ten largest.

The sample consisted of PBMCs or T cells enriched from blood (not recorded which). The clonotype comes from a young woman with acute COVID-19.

The DNA sequence is TGCGCCAGCAGCCGGCTAGCGGGGAGCACAGATACGCAGTATTTT. This gives the protein CASSRLAGSTDTQYF. The V and J genes are TRBV4-1 and TRBJ2-3; 9 of the junction bases match TRBD2. The CDR3 holds 15 amino acids from the cysteine to the phenylalanine. CDR3 DNA is the only sequence kept; it has 45 bases, read in frame from the first base. Relative to germline, V is missing 4 bases and J is missing 0 bases, with 2 bases of the junction outside any gene match. Sequences MGHRA (CDR1) and YSYEKL (CDR2) are obtained from the germline V gene.